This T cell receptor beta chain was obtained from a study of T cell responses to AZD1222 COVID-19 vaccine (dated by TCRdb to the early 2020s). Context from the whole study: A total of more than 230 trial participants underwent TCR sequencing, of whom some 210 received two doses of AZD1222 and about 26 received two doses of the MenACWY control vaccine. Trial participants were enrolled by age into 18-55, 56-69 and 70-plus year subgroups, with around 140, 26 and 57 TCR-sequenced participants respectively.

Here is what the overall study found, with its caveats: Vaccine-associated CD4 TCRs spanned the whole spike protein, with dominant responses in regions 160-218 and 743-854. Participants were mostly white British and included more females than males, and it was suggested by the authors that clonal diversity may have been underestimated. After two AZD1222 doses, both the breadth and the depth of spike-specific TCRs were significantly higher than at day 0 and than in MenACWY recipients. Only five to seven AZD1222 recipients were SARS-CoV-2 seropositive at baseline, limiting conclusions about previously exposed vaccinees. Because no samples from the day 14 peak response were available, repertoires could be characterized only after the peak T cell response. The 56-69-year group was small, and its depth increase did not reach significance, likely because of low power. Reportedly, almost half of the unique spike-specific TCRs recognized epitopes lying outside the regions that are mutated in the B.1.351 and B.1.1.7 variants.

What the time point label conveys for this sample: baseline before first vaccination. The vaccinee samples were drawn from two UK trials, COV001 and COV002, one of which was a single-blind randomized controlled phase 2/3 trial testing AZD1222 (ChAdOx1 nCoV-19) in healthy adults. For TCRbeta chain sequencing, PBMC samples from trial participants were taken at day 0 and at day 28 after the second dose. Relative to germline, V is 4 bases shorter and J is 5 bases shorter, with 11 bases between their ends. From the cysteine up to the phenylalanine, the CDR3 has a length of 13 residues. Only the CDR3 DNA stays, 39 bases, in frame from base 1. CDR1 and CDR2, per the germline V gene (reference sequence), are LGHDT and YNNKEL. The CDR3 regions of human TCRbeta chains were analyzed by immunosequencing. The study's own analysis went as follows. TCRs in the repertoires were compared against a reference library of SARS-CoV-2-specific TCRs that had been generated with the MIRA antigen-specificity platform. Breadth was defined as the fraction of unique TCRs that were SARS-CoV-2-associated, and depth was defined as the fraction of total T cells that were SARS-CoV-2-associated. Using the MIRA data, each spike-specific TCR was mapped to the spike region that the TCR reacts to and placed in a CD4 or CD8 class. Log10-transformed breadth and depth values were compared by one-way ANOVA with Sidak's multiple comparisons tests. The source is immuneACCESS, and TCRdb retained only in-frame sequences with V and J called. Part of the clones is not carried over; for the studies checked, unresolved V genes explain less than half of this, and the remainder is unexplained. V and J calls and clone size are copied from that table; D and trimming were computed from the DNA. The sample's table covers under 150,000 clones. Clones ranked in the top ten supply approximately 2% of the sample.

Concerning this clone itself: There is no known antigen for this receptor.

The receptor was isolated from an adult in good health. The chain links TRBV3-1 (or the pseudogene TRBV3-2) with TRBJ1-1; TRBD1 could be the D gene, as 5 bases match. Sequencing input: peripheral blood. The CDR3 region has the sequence CASSRAGGTEAFF. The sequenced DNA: TGTGCCAGCAGCCGAGCCGGGGGAACTGAAGCTTTCTTT.